The 3 T cell receptor beta chains below were found in one sample sequenced in a study of blood T cells in healthy people across ages. A sample-barcoded 5' primer and a J-beta primer mix were used in a second PCR of roughly 6 to 11 cycles. TCRdb reprocessed the 5' RACE reads via MiXCR and lists one record per CDR3 protein. The table records some 940,000 distinct CDR3 sequences, just under 30% of them present only once. This same sample was also part of a study on T cells of mothers and their children.

The specimen was blood. Receptors were obtained from a middle-aged woman in good health.

This clonotype was seen a handful of times. This chain links TRBV7-2 with TRBJ2-3, with D perhaps being TRBD1 or TRBD2 (6 bases each). Trimming removed 2 bases from V and 5 bases from J, with 14 bases in between. This CDR3 region has 15 residues. Germline V gene data show CDR1 as SGHTA and CDR2 as FQGNSA. CDR3 in amino acids: CASSLSWGALDTQYF. CDR3 coding DNA: TGTGCCAGCAGCTTAAGCTGGGGGGCACTAGATACGCAGTATTTT.

V and J are TRBV4-3 and TRBJ1-1, with D perhaps matching TRBD1 (5 bases). This CDR3 is built from 15 residues. Germline CDR1 reads LGHNA; CDR2 reads YSLEER. V was shortened by 5 bases and J by 1 base, with 14 bases between the two germline ends. The CDR3 coding sequence is TGCGCCAGCAGCGGCCTGGGGCAGGGGAACACTGAAGCTTTCTTT. Translation gives CASSGLGQGNTEAFF.

This chain uses TRBV29-1 with TRBJ1-1; 8 bases are shared with TRBD1. Looked up from germline, CDR1 is SQVTM and CDR2 is ANQGSEA. The CDR3 is 14 amino acids. With V trimmed by 5 bases and J by 4 bases, 9 bases remained unmatched. DNA of the CDR3: TGCAGCGTTCTGACAGGGGAGGGGGGCACTGAAGCTTTCTTT. The encoded protein is CSVLTGEGGTEAFF.